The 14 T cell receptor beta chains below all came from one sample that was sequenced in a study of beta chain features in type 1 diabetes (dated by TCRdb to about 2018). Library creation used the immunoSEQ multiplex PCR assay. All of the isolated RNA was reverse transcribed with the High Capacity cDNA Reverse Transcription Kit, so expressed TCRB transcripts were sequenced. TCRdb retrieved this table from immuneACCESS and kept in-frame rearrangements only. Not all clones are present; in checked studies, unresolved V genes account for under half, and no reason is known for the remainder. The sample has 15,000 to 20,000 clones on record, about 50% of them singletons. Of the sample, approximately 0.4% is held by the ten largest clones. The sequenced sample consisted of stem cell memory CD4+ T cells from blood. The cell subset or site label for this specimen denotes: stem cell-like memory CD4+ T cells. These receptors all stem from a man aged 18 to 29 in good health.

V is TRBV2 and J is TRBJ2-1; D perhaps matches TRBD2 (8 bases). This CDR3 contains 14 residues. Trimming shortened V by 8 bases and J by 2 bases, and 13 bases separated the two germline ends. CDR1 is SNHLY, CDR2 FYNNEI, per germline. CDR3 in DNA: TGTGCCAGCCGGGGGGGACAGACCTACAATGAGCAGTTCTTC. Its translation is CASRGGQTYNEQFF.

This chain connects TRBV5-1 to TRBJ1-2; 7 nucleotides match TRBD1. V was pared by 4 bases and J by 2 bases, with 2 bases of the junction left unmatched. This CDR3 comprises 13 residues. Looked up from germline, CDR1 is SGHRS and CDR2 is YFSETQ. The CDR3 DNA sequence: TGCGCCAGCAGCGGGACAGAGAACTATGGCTACACCTTC. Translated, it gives CASSGTENYGYTF.

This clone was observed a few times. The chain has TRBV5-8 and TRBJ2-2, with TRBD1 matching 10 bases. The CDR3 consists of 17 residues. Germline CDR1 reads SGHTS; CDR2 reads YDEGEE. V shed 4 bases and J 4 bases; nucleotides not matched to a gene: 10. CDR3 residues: CASSHMWDRGITGELFF. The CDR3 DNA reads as TGTGCCAGCAGCCATATGTGGGACAGGGGTATCACCGGGGAGCTGTTTTTT.

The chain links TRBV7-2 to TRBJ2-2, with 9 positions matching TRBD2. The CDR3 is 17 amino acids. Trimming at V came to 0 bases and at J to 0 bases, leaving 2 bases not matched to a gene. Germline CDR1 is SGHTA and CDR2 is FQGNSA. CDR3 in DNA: TGTGCCAGCAGCTTAGCGCTAGCGGGGTCGAACACCGGGGAGCTGTTTTTT. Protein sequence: CASSLALAGSNTGELFF.

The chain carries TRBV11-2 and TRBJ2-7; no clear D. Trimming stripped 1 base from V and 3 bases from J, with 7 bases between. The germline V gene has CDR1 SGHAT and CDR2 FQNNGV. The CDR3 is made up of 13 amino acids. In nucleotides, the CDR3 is TGTGCCAGCAGCTTAGGGCTTAACTACGAGCAGTACTTC. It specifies CASSLGLNYEQYF.

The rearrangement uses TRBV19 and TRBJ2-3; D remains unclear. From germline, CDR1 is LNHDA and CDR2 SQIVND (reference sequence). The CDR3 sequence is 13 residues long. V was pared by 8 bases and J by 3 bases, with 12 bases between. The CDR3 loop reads CASAAAETDTQYF. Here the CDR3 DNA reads TGTGCCAGTGCTGCGGCAGAAACAGATACGCAGTATTTT.

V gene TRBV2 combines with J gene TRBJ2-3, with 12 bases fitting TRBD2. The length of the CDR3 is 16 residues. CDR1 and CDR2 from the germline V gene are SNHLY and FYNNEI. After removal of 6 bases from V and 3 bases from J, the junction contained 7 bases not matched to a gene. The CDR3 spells CASSGRTSGATDTQYF. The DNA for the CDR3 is TGTGCCAGCAGCGGTCGGACTAGCGGGGCGACAGATACGCAGTATTTT. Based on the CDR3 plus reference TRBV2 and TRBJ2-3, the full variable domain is EPEVTQTPSHQVTQMGQEVILRCVPISNHLYFYWYRQILGQKVEFLVSFYNNEISEKSEIFDDQFSVERPDGSNFTLKIRSTKLEDSAMYFCASSGRTSGATDTQYFGPGTRLTVL.

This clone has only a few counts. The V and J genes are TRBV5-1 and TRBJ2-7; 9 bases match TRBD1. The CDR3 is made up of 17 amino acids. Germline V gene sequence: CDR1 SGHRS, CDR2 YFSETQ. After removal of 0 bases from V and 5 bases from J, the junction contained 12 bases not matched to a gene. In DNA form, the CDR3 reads TGCGCCAGCAGCTTGGCGACTTTCGGGACAGGGACCCACGAGCAGTACTTC. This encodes CASSLATFGTGTHEQYF.

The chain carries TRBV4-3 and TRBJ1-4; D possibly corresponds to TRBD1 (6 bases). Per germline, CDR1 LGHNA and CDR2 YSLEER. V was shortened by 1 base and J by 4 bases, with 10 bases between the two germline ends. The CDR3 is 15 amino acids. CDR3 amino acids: CASSQGQGHNEKLFF. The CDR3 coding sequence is TGCGCCAGCAGCCAAGGGCAGGGGCATAATGAAAAACTGTTTTTT.

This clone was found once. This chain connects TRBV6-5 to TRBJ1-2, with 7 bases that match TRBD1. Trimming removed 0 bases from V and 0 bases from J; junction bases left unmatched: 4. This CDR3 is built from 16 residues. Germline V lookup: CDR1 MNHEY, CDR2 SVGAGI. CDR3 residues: CASSYSITGANYGYTF. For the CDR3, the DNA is TGTGCCAGCAGTTACTCGATCACAGGGGCTAACTATGGCTACACCTTC.

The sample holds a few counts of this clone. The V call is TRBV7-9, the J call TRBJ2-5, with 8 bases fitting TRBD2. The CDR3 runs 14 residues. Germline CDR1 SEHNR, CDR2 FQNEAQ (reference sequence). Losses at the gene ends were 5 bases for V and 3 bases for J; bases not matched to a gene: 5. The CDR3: CASSPIAGKETQYF. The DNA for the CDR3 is TGTGCCAGCAGCCCTATAGCGGGGAAAGAGACCCAGTACTTC.

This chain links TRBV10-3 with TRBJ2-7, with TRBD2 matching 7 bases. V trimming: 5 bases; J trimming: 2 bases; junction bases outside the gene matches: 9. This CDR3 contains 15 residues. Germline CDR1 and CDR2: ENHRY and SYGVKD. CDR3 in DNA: TGTGCCATCAGTATACCGCTAGCGGAGCCCTACGAGCAGTACTTC. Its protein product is CAISIPLAEPYEQYF.

The CDR3, as DNA: TGTGCCTGCGACACCTCAGAGACCCAGTACTTC. Residues: CACDTSETQYF. This rearrangement joins TRBV30 to TRBJ2-5; D unclear. The CDR3 is 11 residues long. V lost 6 bases and J 4 bases, leaving 9 bases between the germline ends. Germline-derived CDR1 and CDR2 are GTSNPN and SVGIG (reference sequence).

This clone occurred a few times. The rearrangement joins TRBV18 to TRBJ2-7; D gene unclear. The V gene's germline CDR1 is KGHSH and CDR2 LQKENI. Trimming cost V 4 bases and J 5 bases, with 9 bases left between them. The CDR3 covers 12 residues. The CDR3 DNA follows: TGTGCCAGCTCACAAGTATCAGACGAGCAGTACTTC. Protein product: CASSQVSDEQYF.